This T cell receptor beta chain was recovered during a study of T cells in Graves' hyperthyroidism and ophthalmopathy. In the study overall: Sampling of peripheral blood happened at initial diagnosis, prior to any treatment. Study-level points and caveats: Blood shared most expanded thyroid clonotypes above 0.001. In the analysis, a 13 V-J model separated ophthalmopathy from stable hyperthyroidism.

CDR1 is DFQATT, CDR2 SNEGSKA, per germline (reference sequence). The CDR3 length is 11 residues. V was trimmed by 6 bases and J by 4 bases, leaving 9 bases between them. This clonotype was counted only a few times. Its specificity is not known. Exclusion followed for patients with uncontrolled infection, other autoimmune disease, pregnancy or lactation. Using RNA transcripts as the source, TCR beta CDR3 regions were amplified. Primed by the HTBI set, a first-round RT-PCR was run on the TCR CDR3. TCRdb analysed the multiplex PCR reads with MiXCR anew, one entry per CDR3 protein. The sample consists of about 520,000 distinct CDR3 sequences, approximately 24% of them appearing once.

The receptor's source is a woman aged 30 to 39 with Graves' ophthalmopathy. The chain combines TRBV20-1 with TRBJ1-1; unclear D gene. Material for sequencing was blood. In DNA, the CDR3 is TGCAGTGCCTACCGGGGCACTGAAGCTTTCTTT. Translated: CSAYRGTEAFF.